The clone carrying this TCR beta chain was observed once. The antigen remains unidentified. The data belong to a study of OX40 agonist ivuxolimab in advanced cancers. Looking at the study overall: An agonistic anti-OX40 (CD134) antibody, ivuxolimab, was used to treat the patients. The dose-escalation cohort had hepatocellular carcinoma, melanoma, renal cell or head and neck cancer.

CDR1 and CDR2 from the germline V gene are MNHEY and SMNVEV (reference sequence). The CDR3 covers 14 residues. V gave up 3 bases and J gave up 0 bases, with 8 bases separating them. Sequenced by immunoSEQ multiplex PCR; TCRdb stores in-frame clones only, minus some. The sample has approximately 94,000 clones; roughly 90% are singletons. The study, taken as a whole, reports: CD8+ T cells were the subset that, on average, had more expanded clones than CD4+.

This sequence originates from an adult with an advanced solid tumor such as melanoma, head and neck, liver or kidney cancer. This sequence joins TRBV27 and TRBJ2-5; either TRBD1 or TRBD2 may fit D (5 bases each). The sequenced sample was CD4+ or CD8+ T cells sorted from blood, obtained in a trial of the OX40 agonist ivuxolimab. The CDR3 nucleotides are TGTGCCAGCAGTTTGGGACCATACCAAGAGACCCAGTACTTC. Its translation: CASSLGPYQETQYF.